These 2 T cell receptor beta chains came from one sample sequenced in a study of CD8+CD57+ T cells in acquired aplastic anemia (dated by TCRdb to the late 2010s). These reads were obtained on an Illumina HiSeq 2000. TCR beta VDJ combination and CDR3 sequence profiling used genomic DNA as the template. The public reads were reanalyzed by TCRdb: fastp trimming at Q25, MiXCR alignment, in-frame beta chains only. CDR3 protein duplicates are merged, each entry listing the most common genes and DNA. The sample table contains about 200,000 distinct CDR3 sequences; only one count was recorded for about 60% of them. About 60% of the sample lies in the top ten. Flow cytometry had shown CD8+CD57+ cell expansion in the patients selected for sequencing. Sample: sorted CD4+, CD8+, or CD8+CD57+ T cells (not recorded which) from PBMCs. All receptors derive from a human donor with aplastic anemia.

This clonotype was counted a single time. CDR3 residues: CASSLQGTNTEAFF. In DNA form, the CDR3 reads TGTGCCAGCAGCTTGCAGGGGACGAACACTGAAGCTTTCTTT. The gene calls are TRBV7-8 and TRBJ1-1; maybe TRBD1 (6 bases). The CDR3 extends over 14 amino acids. Germline V gene lookup returns CDR1 SGHVS and CDR2 FQNEAQ. The germline V and J ends were trimmed by 3 bases and 1 base, with 9 bases remaining between them.

This clonotype was counted a single time. This chain links TRBV5-4 with TRBJ1-6, with 9 bases that match TRBD1. Germline V gene data show CDR1 as SGHNT and CDR2 as YYREEE (reference sequence). This CDR3 comprises 14 residues. V shed 4 bases, J shed 9 bases, and the junction held 5 bases outside the gene matches. The CDR3 nucleotides read TGTGCCAGCAGCCCGGGGACAGGGTTTTCACCCCTCCACTTT. Residues: CASSPGTGFSPLHF.